One and the same sample provided the 32 T cell receptor beta chains below, sequenced in a study of T cells in Graves' hyperthyroidism and ophthalmopathy. Amplification targeted TCR beta CDR3 regions from RNA transcripts. During a first-round RT-PCR of the TCR CDR3, the HTBI primer set was used. One entry per CDR3 protein, called by TCRdb with MiXCR from the multiplex PCR reads. The table includes hundreds of thousands of distinct CDR3 sequences, about half detected once. The sequenced sample was peripheral blood or thyroid tissue (not recorded which). Receptors were obtained from a woman aged 18-29 years with Graves' hyperthyroidism.

Details on this clonotype: Just one base apart from a much larger clone, this may be a read error. The CDR3 carries no conserved terminal phenylalanine or tryptophan, so it likely arises from a read error. This rearrangement joins TRBV29-1 to TRBJ2-2; D not certain. The CDR3 consists of 11 residues. The V end was cut by 5 bases, the J end by 1 base, with 2 bases between. Germline CDR1 reads SQVTM; CDR2 reads ANQGSEA. The CDR3 nucleotides read TGCAGCGTTCAGAACACCGGGGAGCTGTTTTCT. Translated: CSVQNTGELFS.

The chain combines TRBV7-2 with TRBJ1-2; no definite D call. This CDR3 is 15 amino acids long. CDR1 is SGHTA and CDR2 is FQGNSA in the germline V gene. V shed 8 bases and J shed 2 bases, with 18 bases lying between them. CDR3 DNA sequence: TGTGCCAGCTCGATTAGACGAGGGCCGAACTATGGCTACACCTTC. Translation gives CASSIRRGPNYGYTF.

This chain joins TRBV15 and TRBJ1-2, with D perhaps TRBD1 (5 bases). In germline, CDR1 is LNHNV, CDR2 YYDKDF (reference sequence). V was clipped by 0 bases and J by 1 base, with 18 bases between them. CDR3 size: 18 residues. This CDR3 reads CATSRDRDFLALNYGYTF. DNA of the CDR3: TGTGCCACCAGCAGAGATCGGGACTTTCTCGCCCTTAACTATGGCTACACCTTC.

The chain couples TRBV14 to TRBJ1-1; TRBD1 matches 7 bases. Germline CDR1 reads SGHDN; CDR2 reads FVKESK. The CDR3 totals 14 residues. V shed 4 bases, J shed 4 bases, and the junction held 6 bases outside the gene matches. Written as DNA, the CDR3 is TGTGCCAGCAGCCGGCGTGACAGGGCCACTGAAGCTTTCTTT. Amino acid sequence: CASSRRDRATEAFF.

About this clonotype itself: A read error may produce the germline difference seen at one junction end. The rearrangement joins TRBV7-9 to TRBJ2-2, with D unresolved. CDR1 and CDR2 from the germline V gene are SEHNR and FQNEAQ (reference sequence). The CDR3 consists of 13 residues. Here the CDR3 reads CASSLVYTGELFF. CDR3 DNA: TGCGCCAGCAGCTTAGTATACACCGGGGAGCTGTTTTTT.

Comment on this clonotype: Possible read error: a much larger clone is one base away. V usage is TRBV2 and J usage is TRBJ1-1; possible D gene TRBD1, 6 bases. The V end was cut by 8 bases, the J end by 5 bases, with 18 bases between. Germline-derived CDR1 and CDR2 are SNHLY and FYNNEI. The CDR3 covers 14 residues. CDR3 protein: CASCVTRGRTEAFF. As DNA, the CDR3 is TGTGCCAGCTGTGTCACCAGGGGAAGGACTGAAGCTTTCTTT.

The chain uses TRBV19 and TRBJ1-2; D may be TRBD1 (6 bases). Per germline, CDR1 LNHDA and CDR2 SQIVND (reference sequence). V was cut by 4 bases and J by 1 base, with 10 bases left in between. The CDR3 totals 14 residues. The CDR3 sequence: CASSKGDNNYGYTF. The DNA of the CDR3 is TGTGCCAGTAGTAAGGGGGATAATAACTATGGCTACACCTTC. Supplemented by reference TRBV19 and TRBJ1-2, the full variable domain reads DGGITQSPKYLFRKEGQNVTLSCEQNLNHDAMYWYRQDPGQGLRLIYYSQIVNDFQKGDIAEGYSVSREKKESFPLTVTSAQKNPTAFYLCASSKGDNNYGYTFGSGTRLTVV.

The rearrangement links TRBV30 to TRBJ1-5; 7 positions agree with TRBD1. The CDR3 loop spans 14 amino acids. After removal of 1 base from V and 8 bases from J, the junction contained 8 bases not matched to a gene. Germline loops: CDR1 GTSNPN, CDR2 SVGIG (reference sequence). CDR3 loop: CAWSGPTGEEPQHF. CDR3 nucleotide sequence: TGTGCCTGGAGTGGCCCAACAGGGGAAGAGCCCCAGCATTTT.

This clonotype was counted a few times. The chain recombines TRBV7-2 with TRBJ2-7; D is perhaps TRBD1 (6 bases). CDR3 length equals 14 residues. The germline CDR1 and CDR2 sequences are SGHTA and FQGNSA. With 6 bases removed from V and 3 bases from J, the gap between germline ends came to 15 bases. DNA of the CDR3: TGTGCCAGCAGTCCTCCGGCACAGGGCTACGAGCAGTACTTC. Residues: CASSPPAQGYEQYF. Full variable domain (remainder filled in from reference TRBV7-2 and TRBJ2-7): GAGVSQSPSNKVTEKGKDVELRCDPISGHTALYWYRQSLGQGLEFLIYFQGNSAPDKSGLPSDRFSAERTGGSVSTLTIQRTQQEDSAVYLCASSPPAQGYEQYFGPGTRLTVT.

The V gene is TRBV12-3 or TRBV12-4, the J gene TRBJ2-7; 13 bases are shared with TRBD2. V lost 5 bases and J lost 5; bases outside the gene matches: 6. CDR3 size: 15 residues. CDR3 in amino acids: CASSPRTSGSHEQYF. The CDR3 bases are TGTGCCAGCAGTCCGAGGACTAGCGGGAGCCACGAGCAGTACTTC.

The chain carries TRBV29-1 and TRBJ1-2; 8 bases fit TRBD1. The CDR3 consists of 12 residues. V lost 7 bases to trimming and J lost 4 bases; unmatched junction nucleotides: 5. Germline values: CDR1 SQVTM, CDR2 ANQGSEA. In nucleotides, the CDR3 is TGCAGCGGCGGACAGGGCTTCTATGGCTACACCTTC. It translates to CSGGQGFYGYTF. The whole variable domain, remainder taken from reference TRBV29-1 and TRBJ1-2, is SAVISQKPSRDICQRGTSLTIQCQVDSQVTMMFWYRQQPGQSLTLIATANQGSEATYESGFVIDKFPISRPNLTFSTLTVSNMSPEDSSIYLCSGGQGFYGYTFGSGTRLTVV.

CDR3 in DNA: TGTGCCAGCAGCTCGTCCCGGGACAGGGGCGAGCAGTACTTC. As protein: CASSSSRDRGEQYF. V gene TRBV7-9 combines with J gene TRBJ2-7, with 10 bases matching TRBD1. Per the germline V gene, CDR1 is SEHNR and CDR2 is FQNEAQ (reference sequence). V shed 4 bases and J 6 bases; nucleotides not matched to a gene: 6. The CDR3 runs 14 residues.

This clonotype was observed a single time. The V call is TRBV10-3, the J call TRBJ2-7; tentatively, D is TRBD2 (6 bases). The germline CDR1 and CDR2 sequences are ENHRY and SYGVKD. V gave up 6 bases and J gave up 5 bases, with 8 bases separating them. This CDR3 is built from 11 residues. The CDR3 bases are TGTGCCATCAGCGGGAGAAACGAGCAGTACTTC. Translated, it gives CAISGRNEQYF.

The V call is TRBV13, the J call TRBJ2-7; D unresolved. V was trimmed by 4 bases and J by 3 bases, leaving 4 bases between them. Germline CDR1 reads PRHDT; CDR2 reads FYEKMQ (reference sequence). CDR3 size: 11 residues. The CDR3 spells CASSYHYEQYF. In DNA, the CDR3 is TGTGCCAGCAGCTATCACTACGAGCAGTACTTC. Full variable domain (rest looked up from reference TRBV13 and TRBJ2-7): AAGVIQSPRHLIKEKRETATLKCYPIPRHDTVYWYQQGPGQDPQFLISFYEKMQSDKGSIPDRFSAQQFSDYHSELNMSSLELGDSALYFCASSYHYEQYFGPGTRLTVT.

This clonotype was detected many times. One end of the junction does not line up with germline, which may come from a read error. The J gene is TRBJ1-4, the V gene TRBV25-1; D is possibly TRBD1 (6 bases). Per the germline V gene, CDR1 is MGHDK and CDR2 is SYGVNS. This CDR3 has 14 residues. The CDR3 sequence: CASRQGSSNEKLLF. In DNA, the CDR3 is TGTGCCAGCAGACAGGGTTCGTCTAATGAAAAACTGCTTTTT. Based on the CDR3 plus reference TRBV25-1 and TRBJ1-4, the full variable domain is EADIYQTPRYLVIGTGKKITLECSQTMGHDKMYWYQQDPGMELHLIHYSYGVNSTEKGDLSSESTVSRIRTEHFPLTLESARPSHTSQYLCASRQGSSNEKLLFGSGTQLSVL.

This clonotype showed up just a few times. V usage is TRBV7-2 and J usage is TRBJ2-7, with 8 bases identical to TRBD1. CDR3 length: 14 amino acids. With 5 bases clipped from V and 5 bases from J, the junction kept 8 bases outside the gene matches. Per germline, CDR1 SGHTA and CDR2 FQGNSA. CDR3 sequence: CASSPDRVIHEQYF. As DNA, the CDR3 is TGTGCCAGCAGCCCGGACAGGGTCATCCACGAGCAGTACTTC.

V usage is TRBV2 and J usage is TRBJ1-1; D uncertain. V was pared by 6 bases and J by 1 base, with 12 bases between. The CDR3 runs 14 residues. Germline V gene sequence: CDR1 SNHLY, CDR2 FYNNEI. The CDR3 bases are TGTGCCAGCAGGGGGATCCAGTGGAACACTGAAGCTTTCTTT. It specifies CASRGIQWNTEAFF.

The genes are TRBV4-1 and TRBJ2-7; D is unclear. The CDR3 covers 14 residues. Trimming cost V 0 bases and J 3 bases, with 9 bases left between them. Germline V lookup: CDR1 MGHRA, CDR2 YSYEKL. DNA of the CDR3: TGCGCCAGCAGCCAAGACGGCAGTCTCTACGAGCAGTACTTC. Translated: CASSQDGSLYEQYF.

This clonotype has ten or more counts. V usage is TRBV7-8 and J usage is TRBJ1-1; D is unclear. CDR1 SGHVS and CDR2 FQNEAQ come from the germline V gene. The CDR3 covers 14 residues. V gave up 3 bases and J gave up 2 bases, with 10 bases separating them. CDR3 region: CASSFLDRNTEAFF. The CDR3 DNA sequence: TGTGCCAGCAGCTTTCTAGACCGTAACACTGAAGCTTTCTTT.

This clonotype was counted ten times or more. The chain links TRBV15 to TRBJ2-5; perhaps TRBD1 as D (5 bases). The V gene lost 0 bases and the J gene lost 6 bases, with 17 bases spanning the gap. Per the germline V gene, CDR1 is LNHNV and CDR2 is YYDKDF (reference sequence). This CDR3 contains 16 residues. The chain's CDR3 is CATSRDTGLRRKTQYF. In DNA form, the CDR3 reads TGTGCCACCAGCAGAGATACAGGCCTTCGTAGGAAGACCCAGTACTTC.

V is TRBV29-1 and J is TRBJ2-5; D possibly matches TRBD1 or TRBD2 (6 bases each). V was trimmed by 7 bases and J by 4 bases, leaving 16 bases between them. From germline, CDR1 is SQVTM and CDR2 ANQGSEA. This CDR3 spans 13 amino acids. CDR3 loop: CSGVGGMAETQYF. CDR3 bases: TGCAGCGGCGTCGGGGGCATGGCAGAGACCCAGTACTTC.

This chain connects TRBV12-3 or TRBV12-4 to TRBJ2-5; TRBD1 matches at 7 bases. Trimming cost V 6 bases and J 5 bases; bases outside gene matches: 6. This CDR3 has 13 residues. The CDR3 is CASSAMGQETQYF. CDR3 sequence (DNA): TGTGCCAGCAGCGCCATGGGACAGGAGACCCAGTACTTC.

This clonotype was recorded many times. The rearrangement links TRBV2 to TRBJ1-1, with a possible D match to TRBD1 (6 bases). Looked up from germline, CDR1 is SNHLY and CDR2 is FYNNEI. V gave up 8 bases and J gave up 11 bases, with 15 bases separating them. The CDR3 spans 11 residues. For the CDR3, the DNA is TGTGCCAGCCGCGACAGGCTCTCGGCTTTCTTT. It encodes CASRDRLSAFF.

This chain joins TRBV6-5 and TRBJ2-7; D might be TRBD1 (5 bases). The V gene's germline CDR1 is MNHEY and CDR2 SVGAGI. The CDR3 contains 16 residues. Trimming removed 2 bases at V and 2 bases at J, with 16 bases between. The CDR3 nucleotides are TGTGCCAGCAGTTACGGAGTGGGGCAAACGGCCTACGAGCAGTACTTC. Translated, it gives CASSYGVGQTAYEQYF.

V usage is TRBV12-3 or TRBV12-4 and J usage is TRBJ1-1, with a weak D call TRBD1 (5 bases). Trimming took off 6 bases at V and 8 bases at J, with 22 bases between the two ends. The CDR3 extends over 15 amino acids. The CDR3 loop is CASSVLTDKGLEAFF. DNA of the CDR3: TGTGCCAGCAGCGTATTAACTGATAAGGGGCTCGAAGCTTTCTTT.

This clonotype has only one observation. The gene calls are TRBV25-1 and TRBJ1-2, with 7 bases lining up with TRBD1. This CDR3 spans 13 amino acids. Germline V gene sequence: CDR1 MGHDK, CDR2 SYGVNS. Germline trimming cut 6 bases from V and 8 bases from J; bases unmatched to any gene: 9. CDR3 nucleotides: TGTGCCAGCAGCGCCTCGACAGGGATGGGCTACACCTTC. This encodes CASSASTGMGYTF.

A word on this clonotype: It may be a read error: a sequence one base away is much more abundant. V usage is TRBV29-1 and J usage is TRBJ2-7; unclear D gene. Trimming stripped 4 bases from V and 0 bases from J, with 13 bases between. The CDR3 has 14 amino acids. The germline V gene encodes CDR1 SQVTM and CDR2 ANQGSEA. CDR3 in amino acids: CSVAVRHSSYEQYF. For the CDR3, the DNA is TGCAGCGTTGCGGTAAGACATAGCTCCTACGAGCAGTACTTC.

This clonotype appeared a few times. Since no conserved phenylalanine or tryptophan closes the CDR3, a read error is the likely cause. The CDR3 sequence is CSARGDSYTL. In DNA form, the CDR3 reads TGCAGTGCTAGAGGCGATAGCTACACCCTC. The chain is built from TRBV20-1 and TRBJ1-2; D is unclear. From germline, CDR1 is DFQATT and CDR2 SNEGSKA (reference sequence). The CDR3 sequence is 10 residues long. The V end lost 1 base, the J end lost 9 bases, and 6 bases lay between the germline ends.

In its sample, this clonotype was seen many times. This chain links TRBV7-9 with TRBJ1-2; 7 nucleotides line up with TRBD1. Germline-derived CDR1 and CDR2 are SEHNR and FQNEAQ (reference sequence). The CDR3 has 14 amino acids. The junction had 4 bases not matched to a gene; V was cut back by 4 bases and J by 2 bases. The CDR3 DNA reads as TGTGCCAGCAGCTCCTGGGACAGAAACTATGGCTACACCTTC. Amino acid sequence: CASSSWDRNYGYTF.

Comment on this clonotype: The CDR3 end shows no conserved phenylalanine or tryptophan, and so a read error is likely. J is TRBJ1-5 and V is TRBV2, with 7 bases aligning to TRBD1. The CDR3 has 13 amino acids. With V trimmed by 6 bases and J by 4 bases, 3 bases remained unmatched. CDR1 and CDR2 from the germline V gene are SNHLY and FYNNEI. The CDR3 protein is CASSDRENQPQHY. The DNA for the CDR3 is TGTGCCAGCAGCGACAGGGAGAATCAGCCCCAGCATTAT.

The chain carries TRBV2 and TRBJ1-1; D is uncertain. The CDR3 spans 15 residues. Germline CDR1 SNHLY, CDR2 FYNNEI. The V and J ends lost 3 bases and 3 bases respectively, with 14 bases between them. CDR3 sequence: CASSEEDLGYTEAFF. As DNA, the CDR3 is TGTGCCAGCAGTGAGGAAGACCTTGGGTACACTGAAGCTTTCTTT.

The chain employs TRBV20-1 and TRBJ1-5; the D gene is possibly TRBD1 (5 bases). Germline V CDR1 and CDR2: DFQATT, SNEGSKA (reference sequence). The germline V and J ends were trimmed by 0 bases and 1 base, with 7 bases remaining between them. This CDR3 is 14 amino acids long. CDR3 amino acids: CSAREQGSNQPQHF. The CDR3 DNA sequence: TGCAGTGCTAGAGAGCAGGGAAGCAATCAGCCCCAGCATTTT.